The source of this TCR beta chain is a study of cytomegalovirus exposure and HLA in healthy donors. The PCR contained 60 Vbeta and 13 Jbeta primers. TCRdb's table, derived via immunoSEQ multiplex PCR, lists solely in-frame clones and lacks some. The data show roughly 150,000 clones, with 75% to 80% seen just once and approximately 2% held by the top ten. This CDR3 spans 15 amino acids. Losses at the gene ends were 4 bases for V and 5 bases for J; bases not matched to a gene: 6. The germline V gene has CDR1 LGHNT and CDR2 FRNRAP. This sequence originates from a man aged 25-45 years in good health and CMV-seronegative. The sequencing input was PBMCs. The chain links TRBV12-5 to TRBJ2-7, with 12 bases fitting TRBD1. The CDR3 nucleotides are TGTGCTAGTGGTTCCGGGACAGGGGGCCGGAACGAGCAGTACTTC. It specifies CASGSGTGGRNEQYF.